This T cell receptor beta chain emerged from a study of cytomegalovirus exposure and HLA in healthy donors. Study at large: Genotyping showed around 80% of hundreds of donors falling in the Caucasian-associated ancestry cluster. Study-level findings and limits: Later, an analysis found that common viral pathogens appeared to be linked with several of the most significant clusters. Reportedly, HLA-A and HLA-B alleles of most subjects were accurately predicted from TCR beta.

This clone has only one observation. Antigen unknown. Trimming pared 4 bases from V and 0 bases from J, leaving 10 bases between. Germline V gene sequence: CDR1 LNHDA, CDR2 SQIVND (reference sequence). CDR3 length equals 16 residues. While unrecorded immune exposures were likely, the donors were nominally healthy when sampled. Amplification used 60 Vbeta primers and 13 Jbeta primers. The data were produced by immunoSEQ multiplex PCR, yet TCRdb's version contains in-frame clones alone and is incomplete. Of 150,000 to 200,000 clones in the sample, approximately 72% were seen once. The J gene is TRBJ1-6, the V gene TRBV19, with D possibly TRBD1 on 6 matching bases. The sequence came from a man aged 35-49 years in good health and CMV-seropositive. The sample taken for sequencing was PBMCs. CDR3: CASSTGQSSYNSPLHF. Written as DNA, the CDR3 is TGTGCCAGTAGTACCGGACAGAGCTCCTATAATTCACCCCTCCACTTT.